The next 5 T cell receptor beta chains were all read from a single sample in a study of beta chain features in type 1 diabetes. Expressed TCRB transcripts were sequenced after all isolated RNA was converted to cDNA. Measured with immunoSEQ multiplex PCR; TCRdb has only the in-frame clones, and not every one. The sample shows hundreds of thousands of clones, around 12% of them seen only once. Material for sequencing was naive CD4+ T cells from blood. These receptors originate from a man younger than 30 in good health.

This chain joins TRBV28 and TRBJ2-7; 9 bases agree with TRBD1. This CDR3 contains 14 residues. The V gene end was trimmed by 3 bases and the J gene end by 3 bases; junction bases not matched to a gene: 3. Germline V gene lookup returns CDR1 MDHEN and CDR2 SYDVKM. This CDR3 reads CASSLGTGFYEQYF. CDR3 bases: TGTGCCAGCAGTTTGGGGACAGGGTTCTACGAGCAGTACTTC.

CDR3 amino acids: CASSHRASNEKLFF. CDR3 sequence (DNA): TGCGCCAGCAGCCACAGGGCATCTAATGAAAAACTGTTTTTT. The rearrangement links TRBV5-1 to TRBJ1-4; possibly TRBD1 for D (6 bases). Germline V gives CDR1 SGHRS, CDR2 YFSETQ. The length of the CDR3 is 14 residues. The V end was cut by 4 bases, the J end by 3 bases, with 10 bases between.

The J gene is TRBJ2-7, the V gene TRBV29-1; no clear D. This CDR3 spans 12 amino acids. Germline V lookup: CDR1 SQVTM, CDR2 ANQGSEA. With 4 bases removed from V and 4 bases from J, the gap between germline ends came to 11 bases. The CDR3 DNA sequence: TGCAGCGTTGGTCGCGGAAATTACGAGCAGTACTTC. It codes for CSVGRGNYEQYF.

The CDR3 sequence is CASSSPGQNSPLHF. The CDR3 DNA sequence: TGTGCCAGCAGTTCGCCGGGACAGAATTCACCCCTCCACTTT. The chain joins TRBV28 to TRBJ1-6; 7 bases fit TRBD1. Per the germline V gene, CDR1 is MDHEN and CDR2 is SYDVKM. The junction had 4 bases not matched to a gene; V was cut back by 4 bases and J by 7 bases. CDR3 length: 14 amino acids. Combining the CDR3 with reference TRBV28 and TRBJ1-6 gives the whole variable domain DVKVTQSSRYLVKRTGEKVFLECVQDMDHENMFWYRQDPGLGLRLIYFSYDVKMKEKGDIPEGYSVSREKKERFSLILESASTNQTSMYLCASSSPGQNSPLHFGNGTRLTVT.

V gene TRBV30 combines with J gene TRBJ2-5, with 7 bases lining up with TRBD2. This CDR3 is built from 18 residues. Unmatched junction bases numbered 14, after V lost 1 base and J lost 0 bases. Germline CDR1 is GTSNPN and CDR2 is SVGIG (reference sequence). The CDR3 DNA reads TGTGCCTGGAGTGCCCGCCTGGGAGCGGGGTTCGACCAAGAGACCCAGTACTTC. It yields the protein CAWSARLGAGFDQETQYF.